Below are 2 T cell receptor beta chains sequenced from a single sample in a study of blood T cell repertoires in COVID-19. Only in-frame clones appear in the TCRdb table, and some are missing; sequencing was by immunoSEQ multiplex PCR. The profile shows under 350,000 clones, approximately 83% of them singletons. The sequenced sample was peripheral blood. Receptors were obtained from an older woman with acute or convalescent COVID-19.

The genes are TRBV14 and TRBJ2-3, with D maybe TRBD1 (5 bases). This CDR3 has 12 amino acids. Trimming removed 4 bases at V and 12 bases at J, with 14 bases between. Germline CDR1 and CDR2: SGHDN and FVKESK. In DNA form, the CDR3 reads TGTGCCAGCAGCCCTGGGGCCCTCGTTCAGTATTTT. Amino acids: CASSPGALVQYF.

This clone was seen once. CDR3 in amino acids: CASSPSDLGAQYF. The CDR3 region has the DNA TGTGCCAGCTCACCCTCTGACCTGGGCGCCCAGTACTTC. The gene calls are TRBV18 and TRBJ2-5, with D unresolved. The CDR3 spans 13 residues. CDR1 is KGHSH, CDR2 LQKENI, per germline. The ends were cut back, 3 bases at V and 9 bases at J, with 14 bases in the middle.